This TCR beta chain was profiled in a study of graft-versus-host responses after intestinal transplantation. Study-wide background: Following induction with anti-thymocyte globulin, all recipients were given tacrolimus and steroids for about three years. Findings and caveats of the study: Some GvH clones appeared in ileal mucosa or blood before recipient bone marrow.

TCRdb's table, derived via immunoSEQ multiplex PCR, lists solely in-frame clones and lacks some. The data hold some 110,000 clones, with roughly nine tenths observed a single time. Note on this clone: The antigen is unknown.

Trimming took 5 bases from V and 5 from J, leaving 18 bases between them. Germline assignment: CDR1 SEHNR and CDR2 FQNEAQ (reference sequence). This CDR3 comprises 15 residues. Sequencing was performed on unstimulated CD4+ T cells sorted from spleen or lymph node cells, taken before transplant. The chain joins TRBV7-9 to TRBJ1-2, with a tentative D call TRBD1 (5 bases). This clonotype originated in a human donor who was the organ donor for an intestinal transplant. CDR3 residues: CASSPSGVRVYGYTF. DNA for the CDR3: TGTGCCAGCAGCCCCTCGGGGGTCAGGGTGTATGGCTACACCTTC.